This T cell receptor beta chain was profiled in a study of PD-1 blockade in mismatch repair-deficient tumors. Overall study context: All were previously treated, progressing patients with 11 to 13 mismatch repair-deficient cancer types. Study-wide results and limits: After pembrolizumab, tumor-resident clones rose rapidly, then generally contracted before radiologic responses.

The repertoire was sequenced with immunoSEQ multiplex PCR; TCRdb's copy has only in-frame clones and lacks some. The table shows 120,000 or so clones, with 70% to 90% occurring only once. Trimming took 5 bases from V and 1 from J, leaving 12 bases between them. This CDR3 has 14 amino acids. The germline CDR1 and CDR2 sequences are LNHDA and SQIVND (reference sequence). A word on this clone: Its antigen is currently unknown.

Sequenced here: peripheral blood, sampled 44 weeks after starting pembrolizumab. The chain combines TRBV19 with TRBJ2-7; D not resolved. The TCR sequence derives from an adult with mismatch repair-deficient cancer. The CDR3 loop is CASSLAPGSYEQYF. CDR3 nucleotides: TGTGCCAGTAGTCTTGCCCCCGGGTCCTACGAGCAGTACTTC.